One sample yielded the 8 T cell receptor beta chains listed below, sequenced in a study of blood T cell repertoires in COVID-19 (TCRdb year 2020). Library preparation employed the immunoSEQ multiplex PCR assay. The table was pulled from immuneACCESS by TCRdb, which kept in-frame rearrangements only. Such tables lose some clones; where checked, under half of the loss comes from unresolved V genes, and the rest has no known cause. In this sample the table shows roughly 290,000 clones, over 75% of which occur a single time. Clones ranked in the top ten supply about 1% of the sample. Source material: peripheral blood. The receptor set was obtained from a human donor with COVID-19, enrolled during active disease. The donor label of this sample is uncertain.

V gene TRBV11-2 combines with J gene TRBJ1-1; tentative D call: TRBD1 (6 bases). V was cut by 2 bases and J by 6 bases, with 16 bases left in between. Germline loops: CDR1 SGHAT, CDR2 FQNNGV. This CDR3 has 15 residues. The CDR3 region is CASSLKGGVPAEAFF. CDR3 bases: TGTGCCAGCAGCTTAAAGGGGGGGGTTCCGGCTGAAGCTTTCTTT. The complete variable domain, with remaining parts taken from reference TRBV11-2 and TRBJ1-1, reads EAGVAQSPRYKIIEKRQSVAFWCNPISGHATLYWYQQILGQGPKLLIQFQNNGVVDDSQLPKDRFSAERLKGVDSTLKIQPAKLEDSAVYLCASSLKGGVPAEAFFGQGTRLTVV.

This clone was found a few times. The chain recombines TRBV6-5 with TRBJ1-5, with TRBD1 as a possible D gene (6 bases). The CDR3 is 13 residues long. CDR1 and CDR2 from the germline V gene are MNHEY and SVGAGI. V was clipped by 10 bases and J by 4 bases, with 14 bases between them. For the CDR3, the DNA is TGTGCCACTACAGACAGGAGTAATCAGCCCCAGCATTTT. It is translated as CATTDRSNQPQHF.

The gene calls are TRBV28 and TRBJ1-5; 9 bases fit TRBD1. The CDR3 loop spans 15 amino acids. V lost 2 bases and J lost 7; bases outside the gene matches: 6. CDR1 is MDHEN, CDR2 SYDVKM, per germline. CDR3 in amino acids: CASSLTGTGTQPQHF. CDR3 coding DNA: TGTGCCAGCAGTTTAACCGGGACAGGGACCCAGCCCCAGCATTTT.

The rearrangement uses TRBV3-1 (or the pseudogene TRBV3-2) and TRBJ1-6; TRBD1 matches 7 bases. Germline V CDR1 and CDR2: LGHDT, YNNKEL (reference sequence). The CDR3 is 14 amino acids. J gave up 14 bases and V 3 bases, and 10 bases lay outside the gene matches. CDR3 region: CASSHADRARALHF. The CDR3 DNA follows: TGTGCCAGCAGCCACGCAGACAGGGCTAGGGCCCTCCACTTT.

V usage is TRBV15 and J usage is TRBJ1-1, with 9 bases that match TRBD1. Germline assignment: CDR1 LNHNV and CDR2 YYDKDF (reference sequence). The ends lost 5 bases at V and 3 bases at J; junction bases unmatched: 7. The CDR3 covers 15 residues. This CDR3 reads CATSGGQGIDTEAFF. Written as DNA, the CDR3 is TGTGCCACCAGCGGGGGACAGGGTATAGACACTGAAGCTTTCTTT.

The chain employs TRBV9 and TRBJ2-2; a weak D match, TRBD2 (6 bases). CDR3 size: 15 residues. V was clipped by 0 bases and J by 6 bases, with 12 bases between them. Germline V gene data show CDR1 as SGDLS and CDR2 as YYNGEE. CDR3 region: CASSVGVGRPGELFF. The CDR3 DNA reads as TGTGCCAGCAGCGTAGGCGTGGGGAGGCCCGGGGAGCTGTTTTTT. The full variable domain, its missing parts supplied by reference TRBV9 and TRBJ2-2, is DSGVTQTPKHLITATGQRVTLRCSPRSGDLSVYWYQQSLDQGLQFLIQYYNGEERAKGNILERFSAQQFPDLHSELNLSSLELGDSALYFCASSVGVGRPGELFFGEGSRLTVL.

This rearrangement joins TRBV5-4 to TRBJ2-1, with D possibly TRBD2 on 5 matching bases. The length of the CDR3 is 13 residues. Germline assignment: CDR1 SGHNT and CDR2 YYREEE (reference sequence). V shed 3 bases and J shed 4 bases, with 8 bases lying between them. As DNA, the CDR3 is TGTGCCAGCAGCTCGGACTGGTACAATGAGCAGTTCTTC. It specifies CASSSDWYNEQFF.

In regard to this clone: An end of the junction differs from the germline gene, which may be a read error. For the CDR3, the DNA is TGTGCCAGCATCAAGGGACAGGGCAACCAGCCCCAGCATTTT. It yields the protein CASIKGQGNQPQHF. The J gene is TRBJ1-5, the V gene TRBV6-6; 9 positions agree with TRBD1. The length of the CDR3 is 14 residues. Germline values: CDR1 MNHNY, CDR2 SVGAGI (reference sequence).